This section outlines one T cell receptor beta chain sequence together with its context. PCR used 60 Vbeta primers and 13 Jbeta primers. The protocol was immunoSEQ multiplex PCR, while the TCRdb copy is restricted to in-frame clones and leaves out a portion. The sample lists under 200,000 clones, 75% to 85% occurring once. This CDR3 has 19 residues. CDR1 is LGHNA, CDR2 YSLEER, per germline. The V gene lost 0 bases and the J gene lost 2 bases, with 20 bases spanning the gap. This entry belongs to a study of cytomegalovirus exposure and HLA in healthy donors. The sequenced sample consisted of PBMCs. This TCR derives from a male donor in good health and CMV-seropositive. This chain links TRBV4-3 with TRBJ1-5; tentatively, D is TRBD1 (6 bases). The CDR3 DNA follows: TGCGCCAGCAGCCAAGATCCTCGAGGGGGAGAGTGGGGCAATCAGCCCCAGCATTTT. This codes for CASSQDPRGGEWGNQPQHF.